This TCR beta chain was captured by sequencing in a study of shared clonotypes between healthy human individuals (dated by TCRdb to the early 2020s). As for the study more broadly: The cohort comprised a couple of women and a few men aged 18 to 49 years. For each donor, CD4 naive and CD4 memory were each given three plates, CD8 naive was given two plates, and CD8 memory was given one plate. The study deeply sequenced blood TCR repertoires of five healthy adults to estimate repertoire size and the extent of clonotype sharing between individuals. Different laboratories and diverse techniques were used to prepare libraries and sequence TCR repertoires, to increase sequencing depth and limit assay-specific biases. Between about 0.85 and 9.5 billion PBMCs per donor were obtained by leukapheresis. The research as a whole found: Rarefaction of sorted-subset datasets indicated incomplete sequencing despite the large sequencing depth. When a handful of donors were compared, the shared fraction of clonotypes was around 5.1% for naive CD4, around 4% for naive CD8, 2.3% for memory CD4, and about 0.36% for memory CD8. Naive subsets generally had larger estimated clonotype richness than memory subsets. The genetic and exposure-history diversity represented was limited by the small number of donors. Based on pairwise subsampling, the degree of clonotype sharing among donors was expected to be affected by sequencing depth. Clonotypes shared by all four sorted-subset donors showed higher generation probabilities than non-shared clonotypes. Sampling was restricted to blood, and TCR repertoires in tissues likely differ from the TCR repertoires found in blood.

Based on the germline V gene, the CDR1 and CDR2 sequences are MNHEY and SVGAGI. Counted from cysteine to phenylalanine, this CDR3 has 14 amino acids. Just the 42-base CDR3 DNA is kept, in frame starting at base 1. V loses 0 bases at its end and J loses 4 bases; junction bases beyond the gene matches: 0. Using the deep immunoSEQ assay, multiplex PCR amplified TCR CDR3 regions from genomic DNA. For each cell subset, the extracted genomic DNA was distributed evenly across all wells of several immunoSEQ 96-well plates, and each plate served as one replicate. Each replicate PCR for sorted subsets received approximately 220 ng genomic DNA, equal to roughly 30,000 T cell genomes. Purified libraries were measured with a Qubit 3.0 fluorometer, size-checked on a Bioanalyzer 2100, and measured again with the KAPA Library Quantification kit. Every immunoSEQ 96-well plate was sequenced on a dedicated single-read 150-cycle Illumina NextSeq 550 flow cell. Concerning the study's data processing: The immunoSEQ output contained only junctional sequences without quality scores, so filtering could not match that applied to full-length reads. To assign V/J genes and CDR3, sequences were annotated using PyIR, a Python wrapper for IgBLAST v1.9, with IMGT germline references. Reads were filtered out if the reads had weak V/J assignments (E-value above 1e-6), no CDR3, stop codons, out-of-frame junctions, or ambiguous translated residues. V3J clonotypes were defined as sequences sharing an identical inferred V gene, J gene, and CDR3 amino acid sequence. The percentage overlap between two repertoires was calculated by dividing the number of shared unique clonotypes by the size of the smaller repertoire. Three approaches were used to assess repertoire richness: RTK rarefaction, the Chao1 estimator, and Recon v2.1 estimates of unobserved clonotypes. Generation probabilities for all TCRbeta clonotypes obtained by the gDNA method from a handful of donors were computed using OLGA. TCRdb carries this immuneACCESS record with in-frame sequences only. Its versions omit some clonotypes, under half of them owing to an unresolved V gene in the studies checked, with the rest unexplained. V, J and clone size derive from that table, while D and trimming were established from the DNA sequence. The sample records 1.5 million to 2.5 million clones, less than 95% of which are singletons. Of the sample, around 1% falls within the top ten clones.

As regards this clone: The antigen this receptor binds is unknown. One base away there is no much larger clone; base qualities are not given. The same CDR3 can be traced to other DNA sequences in this sample.

For the CD8 naive samples, CD45RO-negative cells were positively selected for CCR7, yielding a CD45RA+CCR7+ population from which TemRA cells were excluded. Healthy HIV-negative adults with no recently reported acute infections or vaccinations were included as donors. All donors were Caucasian adults living in Nashville, Tennessee, USA. After blood collection by leukapheresis, PBMCs were isolated using Ficoll-Histopaque density gradient centrifugation and then cryopreserved in the vapor phase of liquid nitrogen. Analytical flow cytometry was used to check the purity and quantity of each magnetically sorted T cell population. Genomic DNA was isolated from each sorted fraction and quantified by UV absorbance on a Nanodrop 2000c.

This clonotype was obtained from a man between 18 and 29 years old in good health. The source material was naive CD8+ T cells sorted from blood. The label giving this sample's cell subset or site can be read as: CD45RA+CCR7+. The chain is assembled from TRBV6-5 and TRBJ1-2, with 9 junctional bases fitting TRBD1. The CDR3 corresponds to CASSYSGQGYGYTF. The sequenced DNA is TGTGCCAGCAGTTACTCGGGACAGGGCTATGGCTACACCTTC.